Detailed here is one T cell receptor (beta chain). Its antigen is unidentified. Trimming stripped 4 bases from V and 8 bases from J, with 14 bases between. The germline gives CDR1 MGHRA, CDR2 YSYEKL. CDR3 length equals 13 residues. The source of the sample is a study of cytomegalovirus exposure and HLA in healthy donors. General observations from the study: Some segments of the V type, notably TRBV6-2 and TRBV6-3, were excluded as indistinguishable. The study had only CMV serostatus as immune exposure information. A few CMV-associated chains were confirmed in vitro to be specific for CMV antigens. It was assumed in the presence/absence analyses that sequencing depth was roughly uniform across donors.

The PCR had 60 Vbeta and 13 Jbeta primers. The assay was immunoSEQ multiplex PCR, and TCRdb's table has in-frame clones only and misses some. The sample has some 180,000 clones; 70% to 85% are singletons. The sequence derives from a man aged 18 to 29 in good health and CMV-seronegative. This chain links TRBV4-1 with TRBJ1-2; D possibly corresponds to TRBD1 (6 bases). The sample was PBMCs. The CDR3 sequence is CASSPRGGCGYTF. CDR3 DNA sequence: TGCGCCAGCAGCCCCCGGGGGGGCTGCGGCTACACCTTC.